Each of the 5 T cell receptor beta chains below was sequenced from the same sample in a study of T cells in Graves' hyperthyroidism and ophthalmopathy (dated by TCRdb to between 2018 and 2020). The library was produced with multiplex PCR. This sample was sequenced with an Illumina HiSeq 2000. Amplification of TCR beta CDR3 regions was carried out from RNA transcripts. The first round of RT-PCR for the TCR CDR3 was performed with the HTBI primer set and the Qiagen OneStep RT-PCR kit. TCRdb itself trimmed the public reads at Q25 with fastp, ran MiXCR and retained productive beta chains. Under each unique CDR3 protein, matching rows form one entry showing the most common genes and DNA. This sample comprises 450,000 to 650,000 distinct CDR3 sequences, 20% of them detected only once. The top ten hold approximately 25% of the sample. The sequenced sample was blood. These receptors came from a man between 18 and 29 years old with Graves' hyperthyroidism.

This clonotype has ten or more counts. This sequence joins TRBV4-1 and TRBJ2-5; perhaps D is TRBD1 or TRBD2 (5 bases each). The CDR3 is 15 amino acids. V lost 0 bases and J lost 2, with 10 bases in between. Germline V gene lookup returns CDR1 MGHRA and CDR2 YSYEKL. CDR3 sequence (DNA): TGCGCCAGCAGCCAAGATGGGGACGGGCAAGAGACCCAGTACTTC. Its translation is CASSQDGDGQETQYF.

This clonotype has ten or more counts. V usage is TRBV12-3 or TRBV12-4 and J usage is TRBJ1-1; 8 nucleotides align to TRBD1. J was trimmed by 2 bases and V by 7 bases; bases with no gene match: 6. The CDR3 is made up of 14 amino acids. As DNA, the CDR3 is TGTGCCAGCACAGGGGGCAGCGCAAACACTGAAGCTTTCTTT. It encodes CASTGGSANTEAFF.

DNA of the CDR3: TGCGCCAGCAGCTTGGATACCGCCAACGGCGGCTACACCTTC. It translates to CASSLDTANGGYTF. The genes are TRBV5-1 and TRBJ1-2; D remains ambiguous. Germline values: CDR1 SGHRS, CDR2 YFSETQ. The V gene lost 0 bases and the J gene lost 8 bases, with 14 bases spanning the gap. This CDR3 is built from 14 residues. Together with reference TRBV5-1 and TRBJ1-2, the CDR3 gives the full variable domain: KAGVTQTPRYLIKTRGQQVTLSCSPISGHRSVSWYQQTPGQGLQFLFEYFSETQRNKGNFPGRFSGRQFSNSRSEMNVSTLELGDSALYLCASSLDTANGGYTFGSGTRLTVV.

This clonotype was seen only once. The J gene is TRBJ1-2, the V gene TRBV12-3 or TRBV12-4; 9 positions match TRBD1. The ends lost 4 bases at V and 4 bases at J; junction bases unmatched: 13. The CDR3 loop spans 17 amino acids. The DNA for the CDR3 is TGTGCCAGCAGTTCGTCCTCCGCGGGACAGGGACTCTATGGCTACACCTTC. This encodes CASSSSSAGQGLYGYTF.

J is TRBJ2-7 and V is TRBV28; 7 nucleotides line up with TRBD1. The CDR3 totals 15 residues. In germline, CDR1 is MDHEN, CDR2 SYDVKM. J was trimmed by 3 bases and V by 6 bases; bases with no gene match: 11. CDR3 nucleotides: TGTGCCAGCAGGACACGACCCGACAGGGTCTACGAGCAGTACTTC. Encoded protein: CASRTRPDRVYEQYF.